Shown below are 15 T cell receptor beta chains from a single sample sequenced in a study of beta chain features in type 1 diabetes. These receptors lack a known antigen. Findings and limits, study-wide: All four CD4+ subsets of Type 1 diabetes patients contained TCRB CDR3s that were moderately but significantly shorter.

cDNA synthesis used the whole RNA isolate, giving expressed TCRB sequences. Some clones are missing from TCRdb's copy, which holds only in-frame ones; the method was immunoSEQ multiplex PCR. The sample has approximately 46,000 clones, around 40% seen once; the top ten hold approximately 0.13%. Material for sequencing was stem cell memory CD4+ T cells from blood. These receptor sequences come from a man aged 30 to 45 with type 1 diabetes.

V and J are TRBV29-1 and TRBJ1-2; 11 bases agree with TRBD1. Germline V CDR1 and CDR2: SQVTM, ANQGSEA. Losses at the gene ends were 7 bases for V and 7 bases for J; bases not matched to a gene: 5. The CDR3 extends over 12 amino acids. CDR3 bases: TGCAGCGCCGGACAGGGGGCATCTGGCTACACCTTC. Translation gives CSAGQGASGYTF.

This clone was picked up a small number of times. This sequence joins TRBV5-1 and TRBJ1-5, with 7 bases matching TRBD1. Per the germline V gene, CDR1 is SGHRS and CDR2 is YFSETQ. J gave up 5 bases and V 2 bases, and 1 base lay outside the gene matches. The CDR3 runs to 13 residues. In DNA, the CDR3 is TGCGCCAGCAGCTTTACAGGGGATCAGCCCCAGCATTTT. This codes for CASSFTGDQPQHF.

V is TRBV19 and J is TRBJ2-7; 9 nucleotides match TRBD1. The length of the CDR3 is 17 residues. Per the germline V gene, CDR1 is LNHDA and CDR2 is SQIVND (reference sequence). J lost 3 bases, V lost 6 bases, and 15 bases had no gene match. CDR3 nucleotide sequence: TGTGCCAGTAGATACCGGCCGGGGACAGGGAGCGACTACGAGCAGTACTTC. Amino acid sequence: CASRYRPGTGSDYEQYF.

The V and J genes are TRBV6-1 and TRBJ1-4, with 7 positions matching TRBD1. The V segment lost 4 bases and the J segment 1 base; nucleotides outside the gene matches: 3. Germline V gives CDR1 MNHNS, CDR2 SASEGT. The CDR3 loop spans 15 amino acids. CDR3 sequence (DNA): TGTGCCAGCAGTGGGCGACAGGGAACTAATGAAAAACTGTTTTTT. Translating gives CASSGRQGTNEKLFF.

The rearrangement links TRBV6-1 to TRBJ2-3; 10 bases line up with TRBD2. Germline V CDR1 and CDR2: MNHNS, SASEGT. CDR3 length: 14 amino acids. V gave up 2 bases and J gave up 7 bases; unmatched junction bases: 3. The CDR3: CASSELAGAYTQYF. The CDR3 DNA is TGTGCCAGCAGTGAACTAGCGGGAGCTTATACGCAGTATTTT.

The gene calls are TRBV7-9 and TRBJ1-2, with a possible D match to TRBD1 (5 bases). V was clipped by 2 bases and J by 6 bases, with 13 bases between them. Germline V gene lookup returns CDR1 SEHNR and CDR2 FQNEAQ (reference sequence). The CDR3 covers 14 residues. The CDR3, as DNA: TGTGCCAGCAGCTTAATATCGGGACTGAATGGCTACACCTTC. It encodes CASSLISGLNGYTF.

This clone was detected only a few times. The gene calls are TRBV19 and TRBJ2-5; weak D call: TRBD2 (6 bases). Germline CDR1 is LNHDA and CDR2 is SQIVND (reference sequence). CDR3 length: 14 residues. Trimming left V 9 bases short and J 4 bases short, with 18 bases between. In nucleotides, the CDR3 is TGTGCCAGATCTGAGGAGGGCTTCCCAGAGACCCAGTACTTC. Its translation is CARSEEGFPETQYF.

V gene TRBV30 combines with J gene TRBJ2-3, with 8 bases identical to TRBD1. This CDR3 contains 15 residues. Looked up from germline, CDR1 is GTSNPN and CDR2 is SVGIG (reference sequence). Trimming removed 2 bases from V and 2 bases from J; junction bases left unmatched: 6. In nucleotides, the CDR3 is TGTGCCTGGAGTTCGACAGGGGCGATCACAGATACGCAGTATTTT. Protein sequence: CAWSSTGAITDTQYF. The entire variable domain, with the rest obtained from reference TRBV30 and TRBJ2-3, is as follows: SQTIHQWPATLVQPVGSPLSLECTVEGTSNPNLYWYRQAAGRGLQLLFYSVGIGQISSEVPQNLSASRPQDRQFILSSKKLLLSDSGFYLCAWSSTGAITDTQYFGPGTRLTVL.

The chain has TRBV19 and TRBJ2-7; tentatively, D is TRBD1 (6 bases). V lost 0 bases to trimming and J lost 4 bases, with 7 bases between them. The CDR3 has 13 residues. CDR1 is LNHDA and CDR2 is SQIVND in the germline V gene (reference sequence). The CDR3 loop is CASSIDRGYEQYF. In DNA, the CDR3 is TGTGCCAGTAGTATAGACAGGGGATACGAGCAGTACTTC.

The chain uses TRBV28 and TRBJ1-2; D not resolved. Trimming took 5 bases from V and 4 from J, leaving 8 bases between them. The CDR3 covers 12 residues. Germline V gene lookup returns CDR1 MDHEN and CDR2 SYDVKM. The CDR3 region is CASSLAAYGYTF. Written as DNA, the CDR3 is TGTGCCAGCAGTCTGGCTGCCTATGGCTACACCTTC.

This clone occurred a few times. The chain carries TRBV7-9 and TRBJ2-2; 12 nucleotides line up with TRBD2. V shed 5 bases and J 8 bases; nucleotides not matched to a gene: 6. The CDR3 spans 15 residues. The V gene's germline CDR1 is SEHNR and CDR2 FQNEAQ (reference sequence). The CDR3 loop reads CASSRLAGARGELFF. The CDR3 DNA reads as TGTGCCAGCAGCCGACTAGCGGGAGCGCGGGGGGAGCTGTTTTTT.

The chain is built from TRBV6-6 and TRBJ1-2; 10 bases are shared with TRBD1. The ends lost 10 bases at V and 4 bases at J; junction bases unmatched: 6. The CDR3 runs 13 residues. Germline V gene data show CDR1 as MNHNY and CDR2 as SVGAGI (reference sequence). CDR3 DNA sequence: TGTGCCACTAAGGACAGGGGGACCTATGGCTACACCTTC. Residues: CATKDRGTYGYTF.

This clone has only a few counts. This chain joins TRBV18 and TRBJ1-5, with D possibly TRBD1 on 5 matching bases. The CDR3 extends over 13 amino acids. Germline V gene sequence: CDR1 KGHSH, CDR2 LQKENI. The ends were cut back, 2 bases at V and 7 bases at J, with 9 bases in the middle. CDR3 region: CASSPGTLQPQHF. The CDR3 DNA sequence: TGTGCCAGCTCACCAGGGACTCTGCAGCCCCAGCATTTT. Full variable domain (rest looked up from reference TRBV18 and TRBJ1-5): NAGVMQNPRHLVRRRGQEARLRCSPMKGHSHVYWYRQLPEEGLKFMVYLQKENIIDESGMPKERFSAEFPKEGPSILRIQQVVRGDSAAYFCASSPGTLQPQHFGDGTRLSIL.

This clone was seen a few times. Here the CDR3 DNA reads TGTGCCACTAAAGGAGGGCCCAATCAGCCCCAGCATTTT. The encoded protein is CATKGGPNQPQHF. The chain carries TRBV28 and TRBJ1-5; no clear D gene. Germline CDR1 MDHEN, CDR2 SYDVKM. The length of the CDR3 is 13 residues. Trimming took 10 bases from V and 3 from J, leaving 13 bases between them.

The chain couples TRBV13 to TRBJ2-2; 8 nucleotides agree with TRBD2. Germline V CDR1 and CDR2: PRHDT, FYEKMQ (reference sequence). J was trimmed by 6 bases and V by 3 bases; bases with no gene match: 3. This CDR3 has 14 residues. The CDR3 loop is CASSLGLVSGELFF. CDR3 bases: TGTGCCAGCAGCTTGGGACTAGTTTCCGGGGAGCTGTTTTTT.